Presented here are 27 T cell receptor beta chains from one specimen sequenced in a study of blood T cell repertoires in COVID-19. TCRdb's table, derived via immunoSEQ multiplex PCR, lists solely in-frame clones and lacks some. The data contain under 250,000 clones, approximately 84% of them singletons. The source material was peripheral blood. These receptors came from a man aged 45 to 65 with acute or convalescent COVID-19.

A note on this clone: Sequence at one end of the junction differs from germline and may be a read error. The chain links TRBV7-7 to TRBJ2-2, with no clear D. Germline values: CDR1 SSHAT, CDR2 FNYEAQ (reference sequence). The CDR3 runs 16 residues. The CDR3 sequence is CASSHLVSRSTGELFF. The DNA of the CDR3 is TGTGCTAGCAGCCACCTGGTTAGTCGTAGCACCGGGGAGCTGTTTTTT. Combining the CDR3 with reference TRBV7-7 and TRBJ2-2 gives the whole variable domain GAGVSQSPRYKVTKRGQDVTLRCDPISSHATLYWYQQALGQGPEFLTYFNYEAQPDKSGLPSDRFSAERPEGSISTLTIQRTEQRDSAMYRCASSHLVSRSTGELFFGEGSRLTVL.

This chain joins TRBV27 and TRBJ2-2; TRBD2 is a possible D gene (5 bases). V lost 5 bases and J 0 bases, leaving 16 bases between the germline ends. CDR1 is MNHEY and CDR2 is SMNVEV in the germline V gene (reference sequence). The CDR3 loop spans 17 amino acids. The CDR3 loop is CASSPQSGPSNTGELFF. The CDR3 DNA reads TGTGCCAGCAGTCCCCAAAGCGGACCCTCGAACACCGGGGAGCTGTTTTTT.

This clone was picked up one time. V usage is TRBV11-2 and J usage is TRBJ1-2, with D unresolved. The V gene's germline CDR1 is SGHAT and CDR2 FQNNGV. The CDR3 length is 14 residues. The ends were cut back, 5 bases at V and 8 bases at J, with 18 bases in the middle. Here the CDR3 reads CASSPDLQVYGYTF. In nucleotides, the CDR3 is TGTGCCAGCAGCCCAGACCTTCAGGTGTACGGCTACACCTTC.

The rearrangement uses TRBV19 and TRBJ2-2; D uncertain. CDR1 LNHDA and CDR2 SQIVND come from the germline V gene (reference sequence). The CDR3 loop spans 13 amino acids. V was pared by 4 bases and J by 3 bases, with 6 bases between. The CDR3: CASSKRYTGELFF. The CDR3 DNA sequence: TGTGCCAGTAGTAAGCGATACACCGGGGAGCTGTTTTTT.

The rearrangement links TRBV13 to TRBJ1-4; 7 nucleotides agree with TRBD1. The germline V gene has CDR1 PRHDT and CDR2 FYEKMQ (reference sequence). The trim removed 5 bases at V and 8 bases at J, leaving 11 bases unmatched. This CDR3 spans 15 amino acids. In nucleotides, the CDR3 is TGTGCCAGCAGCGGAAGGGGGCACCGGGGCGAAAAACTGTTTTTT. The encoded protein is CASSGRGHRGEKLFF.

The CDR3 reads CASSPTSGRAPYEQYF. CDR3 in DNA: TGTGCCAGCAGTCCGACCAGCGGGAGGGCCCCCTACGAGCAGTACTTC. The chain couples TRBV27 to TRBJ2-7; 10 positions agree with TRBD2. Trimming removed 5 bases from V and 2 bases from J; junction bases left unmatched: 9. CDR1 is MNHEY and CDR2 is SMNVEV in the germline V gene (reference sequence). This CDR3 is built from 16 residues.

This clone turned up a few times. The chain couples TRBV5-1 to TRBJ1-2, with D tentatively TRBD1 (6 bases). CDR1 and CDR2 (germline): SGHRS, YFSETQ. The CDR3 extends over 15 amino acids. V lost 6 bases and J 3 bases, leaving 18 bases between the germline ends. The CDR3 nucleotides read TGCGCCAGCACTTCCCGGGGGGGGCGCTACTATGGCTACACCTTC. It encodes CASTSRGGRYYGYTF.

The J gene is TRBJ2-7, the V gene TRBV7-3; TRBD2 aligns across 12 bases. V shed 5 bases, J shed 5 bases, and the junction held 4 bases outside the gene matches. The CDR3 covers 14 residues. The germline V gene has CDR1 SGHTA and CDR2 FQGTGA. The CDR3 nucleotides are TGTGCCAGCAGCACGGGACTAGCGGGCAACGAGCAGTACTTC. Amino acid sequence: CASSTGLAGNEQYF.

The rearrangement joins TRBV5-1 to TRBJ1-2; 7 bases match TRBD1. The CDR3 covers 14 residues. Trimming cost V 3 bases and J 6 bases; bases outside gene matches: 8. CDR1 and CDR2 (germline): SGHRS, YFSETQ. The CDR3 is CASSSLQGIDGYTF. The CDR3 nucleotides read TGCGCCAGCAGCTCGTTACAGGGGATCGATGGCTACACCTTC.

The chain uses TRBV30 and TRBJ1-3; D might be TRBD1 (5 bases). This CDR3 has 18 residues. Per germline, CDR1 GTSNPN and CDR2 SVGIG (reference sequence). With 0 bases removed from V and 4 bases from J, the gap between germline ends came to 22 bases. The DNA of the CDR3 is TGTGCCTGGAGTGTACCCCGCCAGAAGGGACTCGGCGGAAACACCATATATTTT. It encodes CAWSVPRQKGLGGNTIYF.

This chain connects TRBV12-5 to TRBJ1-1, with 8 bases aligning to TRBD1. After removal of 2 bases from V and 4 bases from J, the junction contained 6 bases not matched to a gene. The CDR3 totals 15 residues. CDR1 is LGHNT, CDR2 FRNRAP, per germline. The CDR3 loop is CASGLPRTGPTEAFF. The CDR3 DNA reads TGTGCTAGTGGTTTGCCGCGGACAGGGCCCACTGAAGCTTTCTTT. The variable domain in full, with the rest retrieved from reference TRBV12-5 and TRBJ1-1, is DARVTQTPRHKVTEMGQEVTMRCQPILGHNTVFWYRQTMMQGLELLAYFRNRAPLDDSGMPKDRFSAEMPDATLATLKIQPSEPRDSAVYFCASGLPRTGPTEAFFGQGTRLTVV.

The chain joins TRBV18 to TRBJ2-7; 8 bases agree with TRBD1. CDR1 is KGHSH, CDR2 LQKENI, per germline. CDR3 size: 13 residues. Trimming took 6 bases from V and 3 from J; bases not matched to a gene: 4. DNA for the CDR3: TGTGCCAGCTCTACCGGACAGGGCTACGAGCAGTACTTC. Protein sequence: CASSTGQGYEQYF.

The gene calls are TRBV27 and TRBJ2-7, with TRBD2 matching over 7 bases. The ends lost 7 bases at V and 2 bases at J; junction bases unmatched: 8. The CDR3 is made up of 14 amino acids. Germline lookup yields CDR1 MNHEY and CDR2 SMNVEV (reference sequence). CDR3 bases: TGTGCCAGCAAAGACCTAGCGGCTCCCTACGAGCAGTACTTC. Translation gives CASKDLAAPYEQYF.

This chain links TRBV27 with TRBJ1-2, with TRBD1 identical over 9 bases. CDR3 length: 17 amino acids. The V gene end was trimmed by 5 bases and the J gene end by 1 base; junction bases not matched to a gene: 11. The V gene's germline CDR1 is MNHEY and CDR2 SMNVEV (reference sequence). In DNA form, the CDR3 reads TGTGCCAGCAGTCCCAAACAGGGGGCCTTTCATAACTATGGCTACACCTTC. Protein sequence: CASSPKQGAFHNYGYTF.

CDR3 protein: CATQRGLPTDTQYF. The CDR3 nucleotides read TGTGCCACCCAAAGGGGACTACCCACAGATACGCAGTATTTT. This chain connects TRBV19 to TRBJ2-3; 7 bases agree with TRBD2. Trimming at V came to 10 bases and at J to 2 bases, leaving 9 bases not matched to a gene. From germline, CDR1 is LNHDA and CDR2 SQIVND (reference sequence). This CDR3 has 14 residues.

This chain uses TRBV10-1 with TRBJ2-7, with D possibly TRBD1 on 5 matching bases. CDR3 length: 13 amino acids. Germline loops: CDR1 WNHNN, CDR2 SYGVQD (reference sequence). With 4 bases removed from V and 1 base from J, the gap between germline ends came to 8 bases. CDR3 coding DNA: TGCGCCAGCAGTGCCGACAGTTCCTACGAGCAGTACTTC. This sequence encodes CASSADSSYEQYF.

The chain recombines TRBV30 with TRBJ2-6, with D possibly being TRBD2 (5 bases). The CDR3 is 12 residues long. V was pared by 6 bases and J by 8 bases, with 11 bases between. The V gene's germline CDR1 is GTSNPN and CDR2 SVGIG (reference sequence). This CDR3 reads CACDGVPNVLTF. The CDR3 region has the DNA TGTGCCTGCGACGGGGTGCCCAACGTCCTGACTTTC.

V is TRBV5-4 and J is TRBJ2-5, with 11 bases matching TRBD2. The CDR3 has 15 residues. After removal of 3 bases from V and 4 bases from J, the junction contained 5 bases not matched to a gene. Germline CDR1 SGHNT, CDR2 YYREEE (reference sequence). This CDR3 reads CASSSSGGLPETQYF. The CDR3 nucleotides are TGTGCCAGCAGCTCTAGCGGGGGGCTCCCAGAGACCCAGTACTTC.

This chain joins TRBV9 and TRBJ1-1; TRBD1 agrees at 8 bases. Germline CDR1 is SGDLS and CDR2 is YYNGEE. V lost 4 bases, J lost 1 base, and 6 bases stayed unmatched. This CDR3 contains 15 residues. Written as DNA, the CDR3 is TGTGCCAGCAGCACCGGGACAGGTTGGAACACTGAAGCTTTCTTT. This codes for CASSTGTGWNTEAFF.

V gene TRBV21-1 combines with J gene TRBJ1-3. TRBV21-1 is labeled a pseudogene. The CDR3 consists of 16 residues. The CDR3 DNA reads as TGTGCCAGCGGAACCACCCCGAGTCGGGGTGGAAACACCATATATTTT. Translated, it gives CASGTTPSRGGNTIYF.

V usage is TRBV13 and J usage is TRBJ2-3; D may be TRBD2 (5 bases). The V end was cut by 6 bases, the J end by 4 bases, with 14 bases between. The CDR3 sequence is 14 residues long. Germline CDR1 reads PRHDT; CDR2 reads FYEKMQ (reference sequence). The CDR3 DNA reads as TGTGCCAGCAGTCTTGGGCGAGGGCCAGATACGCAGTATTTT. Protein product: CASSLGRGPDTQYF.

V is TRBV9 and J is TRBJ1-4; no clear D. Germline CDR1 is SGDLS and CDR2 is YYNGEE. The CDR3 has 16 residues. V was shortened by 4 bases and J by 3 bases, with 16 bases between the two germline ends. The CDR3 loop reads CASSKRALRANEKLFF. The DNA for the CDR3 is TGTGCCAGCAGCAAACGGGCCCTGCGGGCTAATGAAAAACTGTTTTTT.

There are a few counts of this clone. J is TRBJ1-6 and V is TRBV13, with 9 nucleotides matching TRBD1. Looked up from germline, CDR1 is PRHDT and CDR2 is FYEKMQ (reference sequence). The V and J ends lost 4 bases and 8 bases, in that order; junction bases with no gene match: 12. This CDR3 has 17 amino acids. The CDR3 DNA reads TGTGCCAGCAGCTCAACCGGGACAGGGCTTGAGGATTCACCCCTCCACTTT. Translation gives CASSSTGTGLEDSPLHF.

This clone was counted only a few times. This sequence joins TRBV7-9 and TRBJ1-6, with D possibly TRBD1 on 5 matching bases. V lost 7 bases to trimming and J lost 4 bases, with 11 bases between them. Germline V gene data show CDR1 as SEHNR and CDR2 as FQNEAQ (reference sequence). The CDR3 is made up of 14 amino acids. DNA for the CDR3: TGTGCCAGCACCCCGGGGGTGTATAATTCACCCCTCCACTTT. Amino acids: CASTPGVYNSPLHF.

The chain joins TRBV7-8 to TRBJ1-6; 11 nucleotides line up with TRBD1. Germline V gene lookup returns CDR1 SGHVS and CDR2 FQNEAQ. With 5 bases clipped from V and 10 bases from J, the junction kept 10 bases outside the gene matches. CDR3 length: 16 residues. CDR3 bases: TGTGCCAGCAGCCCGCAAACCGGGACAGGGGGATCACCCCTCCACTTT. It is translated as CASSPQTGTGGSPLHF.

Here the CDR3 reads CASSSTDREGKTQYF. CDR3 nucleotides: TGTGCCAGCAGCTCGACGGACAGGGAGGGGAAGACCCAGTACTTC. V and J are TRBV7-9 and TRBJ2-5; a possible D gene is TRBD1 (8 bases). V was clipped by 4 bases and J by 6 bases, with 18 bases between them. The CDR3 is 15 amino acids. Germline V gene data show CDR1 as SEHNR and CDR2 as FQNEAQ (reference sequence).

This chain uses TRBV2 with TRBJ1-2, with D possibly being TRBD1 (5 bases). The CDR3 is 15 amino acids. Deletions cut 2 bases from V and 7 bases from J, with 17 bases between. Germline CDR1 is SNHLY and CDR2 is FYNNEI. The CDR3 nucleotides read TGTGCCAGCAGTGAAAAGGTGCGACAGCAGGGTGGCTACACCTTC. Protein product: CASSEKVRQQGGYTF.